This T cell receptor (beta chain) was sequenced during a study of blood T cell repertoires in COVID-19. Study as a whole: Spain, Italy and the United States supplied samples that represented acute and convalescent COVID-19.

Original processing methods: Amplification of reference gene primers was used by the study to estimate nucleated cell counts. Here immunoSEQ multiplex PCR was the method, and the copy in TCRdb shows in-frame clones only, minus some. V, J and clone size are taken as reported in that table, and D and trimming were inferred from the DNA itself. The table includes 110,000 to 150,000 clones, around 80% detected once. Membership in each cohort depended on participant-reported clinical history. Cohort 3 donors counted as recovered after two negative PCRs, clearance, or resolved symptoms. The V segment lost 0 bases and the J segment 7 bases; nucleotides outside the gene matches: 3. This CDR3 has 15 residues. In germline, CDR1 is LNHNV, CDR2 YYDKDF (reference sequence).

Sequencing input: PBMCs or T cells enriched from blood (not recorded which). This sequence joins TRBV15 and TRBJ1-6; 7 bases match TRBD1. This TCR was sampled from a woman in her fifties or sixties who had recovered from COVID-19. CDR3 nucleotides: TGTGCCACCAGCAGAGATCAGGGGGAGAATTCACCCCTCCACTTT. It is translated as CATSRDQGENSPLHF.